This T cell receptor (beta chain) was identified during a study of blood T cells in healthy people across ages. Together with a sample-barcoded 5' primer, a J-beta primer mix was included in a second PCR lasting about 6 to 11 cycles. Each cDNA molecule was tagged by a template-switch adaptor with 12 random nucleotides. TCRdb redid the calling of the 5' RACE reads with MiXCR, one entry per CDR3 protein. This sample has a few hundred thousand distinct CDR3 sequences, with roughly half found just once. J was trimmed by 5 bases and V by 3 bases; bases with no gene match: 8. The CDR3 covers 15 residues. Germline V lookup: CDR1 SNHLY, CDR2 FYNNEI. Findings and caveats of the study: Unsorted PBMCs blocked a conclusive comparison of naive and antigen-experienced cells.

A note on this clonotype: Its antigen remains unknown.

Sequencing input: blood. This sequence originates from a man in his 60s in good health. The chain employs TRBV2 and TRBJ1-1, with 8 bases fitting TRBD1. CDR3 region: CASSDRGQGGTEAFF. The DNA for the CDR3 is TGTGCCAGCAGTGACAGAGGACAGGGTGGGACTGAAGCTTTCTTT.